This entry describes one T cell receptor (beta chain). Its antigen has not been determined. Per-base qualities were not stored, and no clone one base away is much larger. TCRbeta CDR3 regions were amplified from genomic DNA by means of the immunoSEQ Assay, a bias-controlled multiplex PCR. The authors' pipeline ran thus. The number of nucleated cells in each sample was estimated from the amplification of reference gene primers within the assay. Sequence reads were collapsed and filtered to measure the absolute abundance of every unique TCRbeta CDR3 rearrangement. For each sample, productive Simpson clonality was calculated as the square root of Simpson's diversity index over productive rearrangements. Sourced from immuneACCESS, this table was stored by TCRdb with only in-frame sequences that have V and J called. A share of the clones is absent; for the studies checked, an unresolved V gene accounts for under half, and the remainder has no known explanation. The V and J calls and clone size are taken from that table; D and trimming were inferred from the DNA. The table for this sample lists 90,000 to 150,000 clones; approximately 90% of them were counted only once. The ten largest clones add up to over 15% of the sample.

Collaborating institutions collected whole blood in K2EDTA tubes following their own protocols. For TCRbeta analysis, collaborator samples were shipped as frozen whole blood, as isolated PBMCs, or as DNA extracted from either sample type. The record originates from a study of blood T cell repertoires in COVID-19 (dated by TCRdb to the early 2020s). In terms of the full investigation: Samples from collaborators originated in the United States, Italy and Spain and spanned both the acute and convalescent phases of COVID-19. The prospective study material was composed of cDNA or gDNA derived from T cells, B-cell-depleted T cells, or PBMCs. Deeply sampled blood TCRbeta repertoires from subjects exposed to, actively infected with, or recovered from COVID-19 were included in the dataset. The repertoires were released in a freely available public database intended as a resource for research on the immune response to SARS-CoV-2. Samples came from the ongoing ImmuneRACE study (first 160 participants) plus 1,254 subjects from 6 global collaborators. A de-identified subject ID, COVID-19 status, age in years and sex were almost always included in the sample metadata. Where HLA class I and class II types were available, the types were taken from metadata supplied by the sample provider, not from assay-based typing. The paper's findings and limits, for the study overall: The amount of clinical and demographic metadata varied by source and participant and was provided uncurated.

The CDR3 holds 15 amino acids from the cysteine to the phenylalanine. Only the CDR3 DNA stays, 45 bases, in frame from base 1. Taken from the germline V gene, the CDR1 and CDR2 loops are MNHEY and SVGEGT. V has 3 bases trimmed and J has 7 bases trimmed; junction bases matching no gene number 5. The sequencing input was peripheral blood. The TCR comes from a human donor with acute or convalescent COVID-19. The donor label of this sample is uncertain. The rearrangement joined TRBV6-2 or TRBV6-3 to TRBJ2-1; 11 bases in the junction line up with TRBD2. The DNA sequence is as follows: TGTGCCAGCAGTTATGTAGTAGCGGGAGGGAATGAGCAGTTCTTC. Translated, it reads CASSYVVAGGNEQFF.